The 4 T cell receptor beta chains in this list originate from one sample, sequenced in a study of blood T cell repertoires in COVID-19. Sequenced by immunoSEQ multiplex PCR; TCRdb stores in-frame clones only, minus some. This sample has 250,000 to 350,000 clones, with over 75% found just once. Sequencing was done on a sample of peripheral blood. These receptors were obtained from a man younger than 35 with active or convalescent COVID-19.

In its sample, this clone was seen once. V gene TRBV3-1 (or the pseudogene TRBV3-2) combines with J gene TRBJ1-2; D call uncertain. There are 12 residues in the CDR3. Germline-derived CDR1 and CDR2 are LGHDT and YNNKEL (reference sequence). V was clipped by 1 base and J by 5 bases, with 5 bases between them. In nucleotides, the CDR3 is TGTGCCAGCAGCCAAGCGGAGTATGGCTACACCTTC. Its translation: CASSQAEYGYTF.

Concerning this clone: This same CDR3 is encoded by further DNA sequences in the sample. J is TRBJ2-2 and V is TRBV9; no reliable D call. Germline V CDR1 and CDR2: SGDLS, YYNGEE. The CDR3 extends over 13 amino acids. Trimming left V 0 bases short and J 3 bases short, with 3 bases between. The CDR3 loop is CASSVVDTGELFF. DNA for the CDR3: TGTGCCAGCAGCGTAGTCGACACCGGGGAGCTGTTTTTT.

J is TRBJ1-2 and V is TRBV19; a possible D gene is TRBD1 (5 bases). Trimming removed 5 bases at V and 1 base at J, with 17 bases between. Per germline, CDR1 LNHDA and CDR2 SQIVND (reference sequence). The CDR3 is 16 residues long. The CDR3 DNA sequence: TGTGCCAGTAGTCTTGGCAGGGCATCTTATAACTATGGCTACACCTTC. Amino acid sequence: CASSLGRASYNYGYTF. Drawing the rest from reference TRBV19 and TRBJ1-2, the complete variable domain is DGGITQSPKYLFRKEGQNVTLSCEQNLNHDAMYWYRQDPGQGLRLIYYSQIVNDFQKGDIAEGYSVSREKKESFPLTVTSAQKNPTAFYLCASSLGRASYNYGYTFGSGTRLTVV.

CDR3 in amino acids: CASSVMGGVVAYEQYF. Here the CDR3 DNA reads TGTGCCAGCAGTGTTATGGGGGGGGTGGTAGCCTACGAGCAGTACTTC. V gene TRBV2 combines with J gene TRBJ2-7, with 7 bases matching TRBD2. The CDR3 is made up of 16 amino acids. The J segment lost 2 bases and the V segment lost 4 bases, leaving 11 bases of the junction unmatched. Germline lookup yields CDR1 SNHLY and CDR2 FYNNEI.